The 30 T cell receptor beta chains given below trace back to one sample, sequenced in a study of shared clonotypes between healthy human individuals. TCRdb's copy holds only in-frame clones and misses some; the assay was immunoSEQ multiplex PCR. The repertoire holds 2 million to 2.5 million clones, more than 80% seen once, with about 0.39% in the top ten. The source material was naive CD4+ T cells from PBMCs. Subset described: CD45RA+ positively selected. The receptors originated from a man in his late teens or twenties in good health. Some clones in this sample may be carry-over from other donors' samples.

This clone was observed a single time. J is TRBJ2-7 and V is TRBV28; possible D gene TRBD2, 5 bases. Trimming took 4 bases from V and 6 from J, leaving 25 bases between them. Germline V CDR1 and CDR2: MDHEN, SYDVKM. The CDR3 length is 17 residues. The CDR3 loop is CASSSPGAGRLRGEQYF. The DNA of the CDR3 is TGTGCCAGCAGTTCTCCCGGCGCGGGTCGCCTACGCGGCGAGCAGTACTTC. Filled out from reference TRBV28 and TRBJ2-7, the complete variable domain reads DVKVTQSSRYLVKRTGEKVFLECVQDMDHENMFWYRQDPGLGLRLIYFSYDVKMKEKGDIPEGYSVSREKKERFSLILESASTNQTSMYLCASSSPGAGRLRGEQYFGPGTRLTVT.

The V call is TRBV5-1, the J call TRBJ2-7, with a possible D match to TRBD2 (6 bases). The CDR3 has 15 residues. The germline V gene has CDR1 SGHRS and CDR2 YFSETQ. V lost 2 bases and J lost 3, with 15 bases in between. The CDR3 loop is CASSFAGRLNYEQYF. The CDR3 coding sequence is TGCGCCAGCAGCTTCGCGGGACGCCTAAACTACGAGCAGTACTTC.

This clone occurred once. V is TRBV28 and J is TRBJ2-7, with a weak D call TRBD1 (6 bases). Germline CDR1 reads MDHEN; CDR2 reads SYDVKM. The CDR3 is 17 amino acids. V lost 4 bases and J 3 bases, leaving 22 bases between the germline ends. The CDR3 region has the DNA TGTGCCAGCAGTTCCCCCGGGGACAACAAGGGAAACTACGAGCAGTACTTC. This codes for CASSSPGDNKGNYEQYF.

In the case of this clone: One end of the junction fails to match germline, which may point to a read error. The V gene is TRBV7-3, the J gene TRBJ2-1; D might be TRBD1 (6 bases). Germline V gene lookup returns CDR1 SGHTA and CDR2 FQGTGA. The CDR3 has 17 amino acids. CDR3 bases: TGTGCCAGCAGCTTACTTCAGGGGCAGGGATCCTCCAATGAGCAGTTCTTC. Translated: CASSLLQGQGSSNEQFF.

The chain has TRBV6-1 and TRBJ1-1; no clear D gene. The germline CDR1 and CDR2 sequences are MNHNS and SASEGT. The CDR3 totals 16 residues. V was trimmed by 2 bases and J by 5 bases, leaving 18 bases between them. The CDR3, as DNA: TGTGCCAGCAGTGAATTCCCCGGGTCGGTTATAACTGAAGCTTTCTTT. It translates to CASSEFPGSVITEAFF.

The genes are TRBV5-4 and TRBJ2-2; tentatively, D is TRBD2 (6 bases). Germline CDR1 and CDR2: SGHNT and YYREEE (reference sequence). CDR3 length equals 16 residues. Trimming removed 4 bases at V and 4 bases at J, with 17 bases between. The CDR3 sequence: CASSEGAGYGTGELFF. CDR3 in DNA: TGTGCCAGCAGCGAGGGTGCGGGGTACGGCACCGGGGAGCTGTTTTTT.

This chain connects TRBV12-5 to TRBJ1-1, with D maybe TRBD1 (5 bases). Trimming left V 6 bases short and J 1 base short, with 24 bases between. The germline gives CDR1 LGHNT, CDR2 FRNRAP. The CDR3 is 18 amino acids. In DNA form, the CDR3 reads TGTGCTAGTGGCCGTGGGGCCTCACTCCCTCAGAAGAACACTGAAGCTTTCTTT. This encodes CASGRGASLPQKNTEAFF.

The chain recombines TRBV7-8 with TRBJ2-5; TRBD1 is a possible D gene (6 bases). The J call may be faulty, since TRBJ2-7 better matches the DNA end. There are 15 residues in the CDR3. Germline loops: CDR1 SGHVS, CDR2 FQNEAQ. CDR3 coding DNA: TGTGCCAGCAGCTTAGAAATAAGGACAGTCTACGAGCAGTACTTC. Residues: CASSLEIRTVYEQYF.

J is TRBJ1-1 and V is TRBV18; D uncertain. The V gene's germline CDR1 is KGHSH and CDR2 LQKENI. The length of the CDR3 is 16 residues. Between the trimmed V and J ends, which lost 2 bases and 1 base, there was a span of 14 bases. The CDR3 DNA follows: TGTGCCAGCTCACCATCGGGATCGGTGCGGAACACTGAAGCTTTCTTT. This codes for CASSPSGSVRNTEAFF.

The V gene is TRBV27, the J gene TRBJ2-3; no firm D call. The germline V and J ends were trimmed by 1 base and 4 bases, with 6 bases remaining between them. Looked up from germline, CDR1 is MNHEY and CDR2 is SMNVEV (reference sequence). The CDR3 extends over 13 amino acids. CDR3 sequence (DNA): TGTGCCAGCAGTTTATGGATTGCAGATACGCAGTATTTT. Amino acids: CASSLWIADTQYF.

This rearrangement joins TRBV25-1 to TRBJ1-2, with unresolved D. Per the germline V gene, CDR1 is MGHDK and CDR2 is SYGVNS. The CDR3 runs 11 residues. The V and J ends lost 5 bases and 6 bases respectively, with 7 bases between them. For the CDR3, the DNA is TGTGCCAGCAGTAAGAATGATGGCTACACCTTC. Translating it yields CASSKNDGYTF.

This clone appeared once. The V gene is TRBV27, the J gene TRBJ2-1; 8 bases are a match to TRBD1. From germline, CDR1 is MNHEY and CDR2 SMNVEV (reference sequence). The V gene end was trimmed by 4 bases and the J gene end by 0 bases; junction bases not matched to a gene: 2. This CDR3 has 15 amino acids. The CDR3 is CASSYRGFSYNEQFF. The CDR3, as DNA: TGTGCCAGCAGTTACAGGGGGTTCTCCTACAATGAGCAGTTCTTC.

CDR3 loop: CATSNPGLAGSYEQYF. CDR3 nucleotide sequence: TGTGCCACCAGCAATCCGGGACTAGCGGGTTCCTACGAGCAGTACTTC. This rearrangement joins TRBV15 to TRBJ2-7; 12 bases match TRBD2. The germline V gene encodes CDR1 LNHNV and CDR2 YYDKDF (reference sequence). With 4 bases clipped from V and 1 base from J, the junction kept 5 bases outside the gene matches. This CDR3 spans 16 amino acids. Full variable domain (rest looked up from reference TRBV15 and TRBJ2-7): DAMVIQNPRYQVTQFGKPVTLSCSQTLNHNVMYWYQQKSSQAPKLLFHYYDKDFNNEADTPDNFQSRRPNTSFCFLDIRSPGLGDTAMYLCATSNPGLAGSYEQYFGPGTRLTVT.

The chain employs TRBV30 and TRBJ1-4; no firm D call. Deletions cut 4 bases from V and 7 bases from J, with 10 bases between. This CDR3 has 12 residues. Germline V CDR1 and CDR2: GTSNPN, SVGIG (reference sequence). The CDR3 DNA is TGTGCCTGGACGGAGAATGCTGAAAAACTGTTTTTT. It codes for CAWTENAEKLFF.

CDR3 in amino acids: CASGPAGTGTYEQYF. The DNA of the CDR3 is TGTGCCAGCGGCCCGGCCGGGACAGGGACCTACGAGCAGTACTTC. The chain combines TRBV28 with TRBJ2-7; TRBD1 matches at 9 bases. The CDR3 is made up of 15 amino acids. Germline assignment: CDR1 MDHEN and CDR2 SYDVKM. V was pared by 8 bases and J by 2 bases, with 10 bases of the junction left unmatched.

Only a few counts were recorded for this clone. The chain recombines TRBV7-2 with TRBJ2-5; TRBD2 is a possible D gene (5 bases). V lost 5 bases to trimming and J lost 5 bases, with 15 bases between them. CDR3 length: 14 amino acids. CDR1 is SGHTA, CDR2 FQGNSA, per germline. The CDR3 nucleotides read TGTGCCAGCAGCCTCCCCGCGGGTATCGAGACCCAGTACTTC. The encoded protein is CASSLPAGIETQYF.

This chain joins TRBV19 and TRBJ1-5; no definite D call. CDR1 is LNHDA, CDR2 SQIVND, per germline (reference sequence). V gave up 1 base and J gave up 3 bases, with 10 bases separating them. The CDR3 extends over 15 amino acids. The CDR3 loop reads CASSIVGRYNQPQHF. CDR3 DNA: TGTGCCAGTAGTATAGTCGGGCGGTACAATCAGCCCCAGCATTTT. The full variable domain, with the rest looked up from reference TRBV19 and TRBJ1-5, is DGGITQSPKYLFRKEGQNVTLSCEQNLNHDAMYWYRQDPGQGLRLIYYSQIVNDFQKGDIAEGYSVSREKKESFPLTVTSAQKNPTAFYLCASSIVGRYNQPQHFGDGTRLSIL.

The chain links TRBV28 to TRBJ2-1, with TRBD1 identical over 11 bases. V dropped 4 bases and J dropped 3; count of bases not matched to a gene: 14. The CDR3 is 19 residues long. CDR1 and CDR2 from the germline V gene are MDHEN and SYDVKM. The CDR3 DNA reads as TGTGCCAGCAGTTCCCCGGGACAGGGGGTGCGGTGGGGCTACAATGAGCAGTTCTTC. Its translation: CASSSPGQGVRWGYNEQFF. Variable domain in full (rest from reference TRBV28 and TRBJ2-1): DVKVTQSSRYLVKRTGEKVFLECVQDMDHENMFWYRQDPGLGLRLIYFSYDVKMKEKGDIPEGYSVSREKKERFSLILESASTNQTSMYLCASSSPGQGVRWGYNEQFFGPGTRLTVL.

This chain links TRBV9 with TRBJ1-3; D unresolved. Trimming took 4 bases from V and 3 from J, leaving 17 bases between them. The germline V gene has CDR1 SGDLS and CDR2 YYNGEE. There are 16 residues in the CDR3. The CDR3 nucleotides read TGTGCCAGCAGCCCCTCTGAGGTAAAGAGTGGAAACACCATATATTTT. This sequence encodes CASSPSEVKSGNTIYF.

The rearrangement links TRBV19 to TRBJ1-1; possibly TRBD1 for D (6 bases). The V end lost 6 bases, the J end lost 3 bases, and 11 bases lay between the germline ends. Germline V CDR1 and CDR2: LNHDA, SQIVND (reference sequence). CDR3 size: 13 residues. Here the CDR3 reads CASRIRGDTEAFF. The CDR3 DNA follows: TGTGCCAGTAGAATTAGGGGGGACACTGAAGCTTTCTTT.

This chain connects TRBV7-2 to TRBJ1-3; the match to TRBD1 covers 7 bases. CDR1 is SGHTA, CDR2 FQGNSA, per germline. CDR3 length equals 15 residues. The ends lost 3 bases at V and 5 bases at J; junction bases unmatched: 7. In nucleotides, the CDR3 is TGTGCCAGCAGCTTTACCGGGACAGAAAGAAACACCATATATTTT. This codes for CASSFTGTERNTIYF.

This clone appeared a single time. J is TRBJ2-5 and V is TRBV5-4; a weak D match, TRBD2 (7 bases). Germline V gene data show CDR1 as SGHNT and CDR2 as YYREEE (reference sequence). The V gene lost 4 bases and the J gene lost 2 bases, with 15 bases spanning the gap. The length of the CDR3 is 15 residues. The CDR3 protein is CASSRPAGAQETQYF. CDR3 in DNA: TGTGCCAGCAGCCGACCGGCGGGGGCTCAAGAGACCCAGTACTTC.

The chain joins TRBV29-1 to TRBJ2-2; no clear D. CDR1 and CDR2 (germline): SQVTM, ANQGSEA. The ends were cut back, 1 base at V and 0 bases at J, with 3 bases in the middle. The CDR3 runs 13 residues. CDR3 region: CSVEASNTGELFF. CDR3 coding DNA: TGCAGCGTTGAAGCCTCGAACACCGGGGAGCTGTTTTTT.

CDR3 protein: CASGLGADTQYF. The CDR3 DNA reads TGTGCTAGTGGTTTGGGTGCAGATACGCAGTATTTT. The genes are TRBV12-5 and TRBJ2-3, with D unresolved. This CDR3 spans 12 amino acids. V was cut by 1 base and J by 4 bases, with 3 bases left in between. The germline gives CDR1 LGHNT, CDR2 FRNRAP.

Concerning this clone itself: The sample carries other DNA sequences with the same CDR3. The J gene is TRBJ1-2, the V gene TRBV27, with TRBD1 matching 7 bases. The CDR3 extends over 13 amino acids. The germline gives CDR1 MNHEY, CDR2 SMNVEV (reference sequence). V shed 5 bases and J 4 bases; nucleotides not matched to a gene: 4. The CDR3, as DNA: TGTGCCAGCAGTACCCCAGGGGGCTATGGCTACACCTTC. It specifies CASSTPGGYGYTF.

The CDR3 DNA follows: TGTGCCAGCAGCCTGGAGGTTGGCCGCTCCTACGAGCAGTACTTC. This sequence encodes CASSLEVGRSYEQYF. The chain links TRBV9 to TRBJ2-7; weak D call: TRBD2 (5 bases). CDR3 length equals 15 residues. Germline V CDR1 and CDR2: SGDLS, YYNGEE. Trimming took off 4 bases at V and 0 bases at J, with 14 bases between the two ends.

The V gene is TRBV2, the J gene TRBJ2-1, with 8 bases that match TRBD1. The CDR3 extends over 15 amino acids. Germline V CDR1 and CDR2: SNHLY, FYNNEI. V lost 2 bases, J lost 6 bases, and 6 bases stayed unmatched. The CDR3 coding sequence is TGTGCCAGCAGTGAAAGCCGACAGGGGCCCAATGAGCAGTTCTTC. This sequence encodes CASSESRQGPNEQFF.

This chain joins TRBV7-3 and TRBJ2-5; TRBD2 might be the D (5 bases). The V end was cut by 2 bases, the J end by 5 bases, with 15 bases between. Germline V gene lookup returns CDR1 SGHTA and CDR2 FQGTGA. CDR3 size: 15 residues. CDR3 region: CASSLEGGRWETQYF. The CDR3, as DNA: TGTGCCAGCAGCTTAGAGGGCGGTCGTTGGGAGACCCAGTACTTC.

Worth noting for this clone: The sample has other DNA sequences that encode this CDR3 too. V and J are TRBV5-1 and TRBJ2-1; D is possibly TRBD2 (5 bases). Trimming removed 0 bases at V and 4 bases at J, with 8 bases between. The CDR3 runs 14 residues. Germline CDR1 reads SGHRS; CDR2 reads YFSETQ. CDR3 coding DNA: TGCGCCAGCAGCTTGGGGAGCGGTTACAATGAGCAGTTCTTC. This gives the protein CASSLGSGYNEQFF.

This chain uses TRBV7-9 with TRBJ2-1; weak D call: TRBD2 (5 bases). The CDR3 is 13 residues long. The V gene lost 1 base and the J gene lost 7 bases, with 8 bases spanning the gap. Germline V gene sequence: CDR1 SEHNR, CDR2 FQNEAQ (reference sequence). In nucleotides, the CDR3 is TGTGCCAGCAGCTTAGGAGGGTGGAATGAGCAGTTCTTC. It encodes CASSLGGWNEQFF.